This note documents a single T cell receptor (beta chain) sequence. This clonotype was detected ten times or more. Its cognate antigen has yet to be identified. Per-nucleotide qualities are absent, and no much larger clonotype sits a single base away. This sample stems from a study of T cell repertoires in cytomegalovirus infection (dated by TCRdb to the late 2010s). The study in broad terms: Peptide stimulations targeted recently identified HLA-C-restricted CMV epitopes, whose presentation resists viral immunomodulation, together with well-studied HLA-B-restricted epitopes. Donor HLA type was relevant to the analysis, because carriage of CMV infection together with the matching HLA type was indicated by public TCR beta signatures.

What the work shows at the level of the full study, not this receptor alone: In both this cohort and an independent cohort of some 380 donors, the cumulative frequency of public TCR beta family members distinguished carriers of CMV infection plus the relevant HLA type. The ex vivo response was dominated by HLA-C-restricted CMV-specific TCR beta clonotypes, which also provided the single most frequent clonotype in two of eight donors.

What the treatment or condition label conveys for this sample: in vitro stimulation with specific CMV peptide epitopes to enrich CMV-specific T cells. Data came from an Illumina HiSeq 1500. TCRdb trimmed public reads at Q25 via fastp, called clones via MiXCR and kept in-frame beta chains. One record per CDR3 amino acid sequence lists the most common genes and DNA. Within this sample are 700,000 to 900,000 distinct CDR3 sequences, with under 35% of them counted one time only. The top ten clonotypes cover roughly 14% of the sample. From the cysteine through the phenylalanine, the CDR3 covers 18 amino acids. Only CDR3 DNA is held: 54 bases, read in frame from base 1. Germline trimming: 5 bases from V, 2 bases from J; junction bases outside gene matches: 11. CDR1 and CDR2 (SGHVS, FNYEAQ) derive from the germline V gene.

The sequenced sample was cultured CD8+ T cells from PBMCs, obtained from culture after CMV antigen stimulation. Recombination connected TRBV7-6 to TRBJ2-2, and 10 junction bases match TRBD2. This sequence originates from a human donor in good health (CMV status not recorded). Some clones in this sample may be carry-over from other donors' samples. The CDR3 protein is CASSPRPASGGNTGELFF. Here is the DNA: TGTGCCAGCAGCCCCCGGCCTGCTAGCGGGGGAAACACCGGGGAGCTGTTTTTT.